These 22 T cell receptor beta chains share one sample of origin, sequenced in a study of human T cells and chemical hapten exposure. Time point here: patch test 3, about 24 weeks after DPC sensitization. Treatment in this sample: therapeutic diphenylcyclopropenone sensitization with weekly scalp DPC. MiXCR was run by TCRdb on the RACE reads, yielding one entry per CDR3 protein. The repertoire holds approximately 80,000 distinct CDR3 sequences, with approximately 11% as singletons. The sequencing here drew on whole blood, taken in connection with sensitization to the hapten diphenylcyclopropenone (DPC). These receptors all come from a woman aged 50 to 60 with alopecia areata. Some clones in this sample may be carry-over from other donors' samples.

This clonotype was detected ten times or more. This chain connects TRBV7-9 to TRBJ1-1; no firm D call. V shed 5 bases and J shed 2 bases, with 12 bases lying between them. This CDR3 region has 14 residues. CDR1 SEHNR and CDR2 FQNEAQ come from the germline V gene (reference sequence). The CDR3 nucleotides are TGTGCCAGCAGCGAGATGGGCTATAACACTGAAGCTTTCTTT. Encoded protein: CASSEMGYNTEAFF.

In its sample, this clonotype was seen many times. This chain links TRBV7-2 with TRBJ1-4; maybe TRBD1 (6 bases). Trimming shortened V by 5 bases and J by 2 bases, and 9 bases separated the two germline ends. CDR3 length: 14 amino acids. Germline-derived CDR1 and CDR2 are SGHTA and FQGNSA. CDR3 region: CASSLGATNEKLFF. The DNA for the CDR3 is TGTGCCAGCAGCCTGGGGGCGACTAATGAAAAACTGTTTTTT.

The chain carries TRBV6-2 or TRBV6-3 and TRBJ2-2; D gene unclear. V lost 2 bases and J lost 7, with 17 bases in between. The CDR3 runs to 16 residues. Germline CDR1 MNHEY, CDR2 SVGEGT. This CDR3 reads CASSYKHPPQNGELFF. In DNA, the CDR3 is TGTGCCAGCAGTTACAAGCATCCACCCCAAAACGGGGAGCTGTTTTTT.

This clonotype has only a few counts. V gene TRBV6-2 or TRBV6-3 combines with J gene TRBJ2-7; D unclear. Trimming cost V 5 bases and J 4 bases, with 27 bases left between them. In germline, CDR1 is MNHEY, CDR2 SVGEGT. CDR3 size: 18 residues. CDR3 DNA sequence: TGTGCCAGCAGTAGAATTCAACGAACGGACGCGTTCCTATACGAGCAGTACTTC. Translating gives CASSRIQRTDAFLYEQYF.

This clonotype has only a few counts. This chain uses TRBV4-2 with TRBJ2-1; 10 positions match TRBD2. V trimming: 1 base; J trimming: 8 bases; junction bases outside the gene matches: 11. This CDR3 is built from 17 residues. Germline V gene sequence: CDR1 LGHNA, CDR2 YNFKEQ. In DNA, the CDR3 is TGTGCCAGCAGCCAAGGTATAGGTCTAGCGGGAGACCATGAGCAGTTCTTC. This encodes CASSQGIGLAGDHEQFF.

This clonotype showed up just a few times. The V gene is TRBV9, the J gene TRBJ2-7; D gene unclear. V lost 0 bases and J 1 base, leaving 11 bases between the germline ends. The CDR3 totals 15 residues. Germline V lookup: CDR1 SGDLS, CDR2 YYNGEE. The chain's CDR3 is CASSVGTGGSYEQYF. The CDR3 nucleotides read TGTGCCAGCAGCGTAGGAACGGGTGGGTCCTACGAGCAGTACTTC.

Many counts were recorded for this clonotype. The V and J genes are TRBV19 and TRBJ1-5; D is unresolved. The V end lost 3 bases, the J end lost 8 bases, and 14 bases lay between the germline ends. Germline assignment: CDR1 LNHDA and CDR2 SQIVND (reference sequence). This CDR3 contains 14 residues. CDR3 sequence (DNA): TGTGCCAGTAGTATTATCGAGAGTAGTGAGCCCCAGCATTTT. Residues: CASSIIESSEPQHF.

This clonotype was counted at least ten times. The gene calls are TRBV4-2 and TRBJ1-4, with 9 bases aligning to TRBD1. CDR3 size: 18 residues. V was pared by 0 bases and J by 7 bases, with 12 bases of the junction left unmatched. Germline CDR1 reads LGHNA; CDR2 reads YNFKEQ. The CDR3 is CASSQDPQGTGGREKLFF. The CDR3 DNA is TGTGCCAGCAGCCAAGATCCGCAAGGAACAGGGGGCCGTGAAAAACTGTTTTTT.

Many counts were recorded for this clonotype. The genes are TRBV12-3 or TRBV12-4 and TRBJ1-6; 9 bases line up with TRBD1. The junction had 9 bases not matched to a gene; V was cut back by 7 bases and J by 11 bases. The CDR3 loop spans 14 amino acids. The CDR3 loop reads CASTLQGAMTPLHF. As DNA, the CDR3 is TGTGCCAGCACCCTACAGGGGGCTATGACACCCCTCCACTTT.

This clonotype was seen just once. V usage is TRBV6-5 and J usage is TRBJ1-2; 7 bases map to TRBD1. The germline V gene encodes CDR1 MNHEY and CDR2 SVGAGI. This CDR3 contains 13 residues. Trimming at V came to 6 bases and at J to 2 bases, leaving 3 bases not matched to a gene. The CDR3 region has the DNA TGTGCCAGCAGACAGGGGCTGAACTATGGCTACACCTTC. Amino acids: CASRQGLNYGYTF.

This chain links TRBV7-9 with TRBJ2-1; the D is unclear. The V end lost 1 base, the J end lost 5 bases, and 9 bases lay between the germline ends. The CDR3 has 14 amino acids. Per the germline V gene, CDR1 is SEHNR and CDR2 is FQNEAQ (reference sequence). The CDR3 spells CASSLGLTNNEQFF. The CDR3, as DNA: TGTGCCAGCAGCTTAGGTCTCACAAACAATGAGCAGTTCTTC.

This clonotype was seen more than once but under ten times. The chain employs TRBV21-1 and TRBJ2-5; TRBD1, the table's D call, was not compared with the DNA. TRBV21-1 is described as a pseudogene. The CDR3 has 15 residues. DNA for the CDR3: TGTGCCAGCAGCAAAGTCAAACCCTGGGGGAAGACCCAGTACTTC. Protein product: CASSKVKPWGKTQYF.

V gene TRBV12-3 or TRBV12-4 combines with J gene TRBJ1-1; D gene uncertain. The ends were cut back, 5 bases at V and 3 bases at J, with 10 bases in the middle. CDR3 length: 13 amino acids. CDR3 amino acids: CASSLARHTEAFF. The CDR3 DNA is TGTGCCAGCAGTCTCGCAAGGCACACTGAAGCTTTCTTT.

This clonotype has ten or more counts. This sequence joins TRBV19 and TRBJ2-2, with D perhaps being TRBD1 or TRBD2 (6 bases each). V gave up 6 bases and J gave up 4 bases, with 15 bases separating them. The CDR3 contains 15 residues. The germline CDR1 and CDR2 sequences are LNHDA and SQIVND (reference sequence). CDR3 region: CASRGGRVVTGELFF. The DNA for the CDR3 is TGTGCCAGTAGGGGGGGCAGGGTCGTCACCGGGGAGCTGTTTTTT.

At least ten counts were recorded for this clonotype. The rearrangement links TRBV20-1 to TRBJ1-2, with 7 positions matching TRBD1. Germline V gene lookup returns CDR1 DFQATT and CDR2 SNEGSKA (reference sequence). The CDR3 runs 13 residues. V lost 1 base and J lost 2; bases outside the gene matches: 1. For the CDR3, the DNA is TGCAGTGCTAGAGTGACAGGGAACTATGGCTACACCTTC. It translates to CSARVTGNYGYTF.

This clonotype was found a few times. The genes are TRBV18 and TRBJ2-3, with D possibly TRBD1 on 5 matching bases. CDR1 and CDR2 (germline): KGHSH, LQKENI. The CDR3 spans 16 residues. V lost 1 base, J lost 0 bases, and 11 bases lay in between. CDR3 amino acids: CASSPLGAFSTDTQYF. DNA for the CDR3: TGTGCCAGCTCACCACTTGGGGCTTTTAGCACAGATACGCAGTATTTT.

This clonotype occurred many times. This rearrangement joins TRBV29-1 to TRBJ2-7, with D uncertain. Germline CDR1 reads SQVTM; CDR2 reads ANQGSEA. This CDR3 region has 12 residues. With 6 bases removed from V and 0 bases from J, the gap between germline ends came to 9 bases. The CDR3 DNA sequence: TGCAGCGTGACGGGCCTCTCCTACGAGCAGTACTTC. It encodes CSVTGLSYEQYF.

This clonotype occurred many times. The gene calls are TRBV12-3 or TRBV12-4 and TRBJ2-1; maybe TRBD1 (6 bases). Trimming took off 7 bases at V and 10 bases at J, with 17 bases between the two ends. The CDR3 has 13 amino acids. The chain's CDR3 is CASILPGEGEQFF. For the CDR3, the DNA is TGTGCCAGCATCCTCCCAGGGGAAGGGGAGCAGTTCTTC.

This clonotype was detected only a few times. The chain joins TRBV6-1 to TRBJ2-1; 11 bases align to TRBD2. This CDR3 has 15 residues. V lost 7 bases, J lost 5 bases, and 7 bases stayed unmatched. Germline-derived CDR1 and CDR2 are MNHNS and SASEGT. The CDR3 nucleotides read TGTGCCAGCAATTCCCTAGCGGGAGGCCACAATGAGCAGTTCTTC. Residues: CASNSLAGGHNEQFF.

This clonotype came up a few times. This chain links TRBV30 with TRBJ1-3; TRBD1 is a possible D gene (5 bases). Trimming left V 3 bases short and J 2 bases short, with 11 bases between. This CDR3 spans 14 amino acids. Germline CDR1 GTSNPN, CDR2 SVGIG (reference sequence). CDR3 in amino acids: CAWSRQLTGNTIYF. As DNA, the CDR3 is TGTGCCTGGAGCAGACAGCTAACTGGAAACACCATATATTTT.

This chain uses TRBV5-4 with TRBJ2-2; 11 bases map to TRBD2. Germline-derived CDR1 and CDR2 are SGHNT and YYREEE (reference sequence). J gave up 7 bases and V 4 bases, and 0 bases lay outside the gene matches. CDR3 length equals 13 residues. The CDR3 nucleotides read TGTGCCAGCAGCCTAGCGGGGGGCGGGGAGCTGTTTTTT. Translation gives CASSLAGGGELFF.

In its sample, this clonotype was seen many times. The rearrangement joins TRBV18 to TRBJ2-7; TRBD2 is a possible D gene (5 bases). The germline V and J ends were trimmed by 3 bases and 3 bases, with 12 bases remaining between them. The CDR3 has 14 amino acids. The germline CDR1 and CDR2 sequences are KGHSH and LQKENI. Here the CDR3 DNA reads TGTGCCAGCTCACCCCGGAGGACCGACTACGAGCAGTACTTC. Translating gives CASSPRRTDYEQYF.